A selection of T cell receptor beta chains follows, all from one sample in a study of vaccination and CD4 T cells after COVID-19. TCRdb re-derived calls from the PCR reads in MiXCR, one entry per CDR3 protein. The sample consists of 5,500 to 7,000 distinct CDR3 sequences, roughly 50% of them appearing once. These receptors have no identified antigens. The sample was CD4+ T cells from blood, cultured in vitro. These receptors were obtained from a human donor in good health. Each CDR3 is given with its conserved first and last residue. A D gene is named only where the DNA matches it firmly. Expanded clones get a size class; other rows say once, few or many, or leave the size out.

clone size | J gene | CDR3 length | V gene | D gene | CDR3 DNA | CDR3 protein
few | TRBJ2-2 | 15 | TRBV11-2 | TRBD1 | TGTGCCAGCAGCGCTCAGGGGGCGCGCACCGGGGAGCTGTTTTTT | CASSAQGARTGELFF
- | TRBJ2-2 | 15 | TRBV27 | - | TGTGCCAGCAGTTACGACCCCGCTTTCACCGGGGAGCTGTTTTTT | CASSYDPAFTGELFF
- | TRBJ1-2 | 15 | TRBV27 | TRBD1 | TGTGCCAGCAGTTTATCGGGACAGGGGGCGCGCGGCTACACCTTC | CASSLSGQGARGYTF
- | TRBJ2-7 | 14 | TRBV20-1 | TRBD2 | TGCAGTGCGAAATCCGGACTAGCGGGAGTCGAGCAGTACTTC | CSAKSGLAGVEQYF
few | TRBJ1-5 | 13 | TRBV6-1 | - | TGTGCCAGCAGTGACAGGGAGTATCAGCCCCAGCATTTT | CASSDREYQPQHF
few | TRBJ1-1 | 13 | TRBV20-1 | - | TGCAGTGCCGACCCTACAGGTAACACTGAAGCTTTCTTT | CSADPTGNTEAFF
- | TRBJ2-1 | 16 | TRBV12-3/TRBV12-4 | TRBD1 | TGTGCCAGCAGTCCTTCAGGGGGAGTCTCCTACAATGAGCAGTTCTTC | CASSPSGGVSYNEQFF
- | TRBJ2-1 | 12 | TRBV27 | - | TGTGCCAGCAAAACACCTTACAATGAGCAGTTCTTC | CASKTPYNEQFF
- | TRBJ1-3 | 18 | TRBV27 | - | TGTGCCAGCAGTTTAAATGGGGCAGGGATCTTATCTGGAAACACCATATATTTT | CASSLNGAGILSGNTIYF
- | TRBJ1-3 | 12 | TRBV12-3/TRBV12-4 | - | TGTGCCCCTCCCTTGGGGGGAAACACCATATATTTT | CAPPLGGNTIYF
- | TRBJ2-3 | 16 | TRBV7-6 | - | TGTGCCAGCAGCCAAACGGGGCCTAGTTCAGCAGATACGCAGTATTTT | CASSQTGPSSADTQYF
once | TRBJ1-2 | 15 | TRBV6-5 | - | TGTGCCAGCAGTTACTGGGGGGGGCGCGACTATGGCTACACCTTC | CASSYWGGRDYGYTF
- | TRBJ2-2 | 16 | TRBV19 | - | TGTGCCAGTACCCAAGGGGGGACGTCAAACACCGGGGAGCTGTTTTTT | CASTQGGTSNTGELFF
- | TRBJ2-5 | 14 | TRBV6-4 | TRBD2 | TGTGCCAGCCTAATTAGCGGGAGAAGGGAGACCCAGTACTTC | CASLISGRRETQYF
once | TRBJ2-2 | 15 | TRBV27 | - | TGTGTCAGCAGTTTATTGTGGCTTACGGCCGGGGAGCTGTTTTTT | CVSSLLWLTAGELFF
- | TRBJ2-7 | 15 | TRBV20-1 | - | TGCAGTGCTCCTCCTGAGGACGGGAGCTCCTACGAGCAGTACTTC | CSAPPEDGSSYEQYF
- | TRBJ1-2 | 15 | TRBV28 | - | TGTGCCAGCAGTTCCCCGGCGGAGGCTAACTATGGCTACACCTTC | CASSSPAEANYGYTF
- | TRBJ1-2 | 13 | TRBV5-1 | - | TGCGCCAGCAGCTTGGGGGGTAACTATGGCTACACCTTC | CASSLGGNYGYTF
- | TRBJ1-2 | 14 | TRBV15 | - | TGTGCCACCAGCTATTTCCGGGGCCAAGGAGCCTACACCTTC | CATSYFRGQGAYTF
- | TRBJ1-1 | 16 | TRBV27 | TRBD1 | TGTGCCAGCAGCATACTACCGGGACAGGGAAGCACTGAAGCTTTCTTT | CASSILPGQGSTEAFF
few | TRBJ2-5 | 14 | TRBV20-1 | TRBD2 | TGCAGTGCTAACATAGCGGGGGGGCAAGAGACCCAGTACTTC | CSANIAGGQETQYF
- | TRBJ2-2 | 14 | TRBV27 | - | TGTGCCAGCAGTTTAGGGGGGAGCACCGGGGAGCTGTTTTTT | CASSLGGSTGELFF
few | TRBJ2-5 | 16 | TRBV15 | - | TGTGCCACCAGCAGATCCCCCGGGCTAAAGGAGGAGACCCAGTACTTC | CATSRSPGLKEETQYF
few | TRBJ1-2 | 12 | TRBV5-1 | - | TGCGCCAGCAGCTCCGGGAACTATGGCTACACCTTC | CASSSGNYGYTF
- | TRBJ2-5 | 17 | TRBV4-1 | TRBD2 | TGCGCCAGCAGCCAAGAGGCCCGGGGGGGTGGTCGGGAGACCCAGTACTTC | CASSQEARGGGRETQYF
- | TRBJ1-6 | 14 | TRBV7-9 | TRBD1 | TGTGCCAGCAGCCCCCGACAGGGGACTTCACCCCTCCACTTT | CASSPRQGTSPLHF
- | TRBJ2-3 | 13 | TRBV6-1 | - | TGTGCCAGTCAGACTGGGGGCACAGATACGCAGTATTTT | CASQTGGTDTQYF
- | TRBJ2-1 | 24 | TRBV7-9 | TRBD2 | TGTGCCAGCAGCTTACCGCAGGGCCGAACTAGCGGGGGGGCCCCTACCAGCTCCTACAATGAGCAGTTCTTC | CASSLPQGRTSGGAPTSSYNEQFF
- | TRBJ1-6 | 14 | TRBV6-1 | - | TGTGCCAGCAGTGTACAGGGAGCCAATTCACCCCTCCACTTT | CASSVQGANSPLHF